The T cell receptor beta chain described here comes from a study of T cell responses to AZD1222 COVID-19 vaccine. Study findings and constraints: The donor group comprised mostly white British people and more females; the analysis possibly underestimated clonal diversity. In the spike-specific TCR repertoire, nearly half reportedly target unmutated variant regions. Just six AZD1222 recipients tested seropositive at baseline. Compared with day 0, the breadth and depth of the Spike-specific TCR repertoire rose significantly after two doses of AZD1222.

This clone was seen a single time. Its antigen is not identified. Clones were sequenced by immunoSEQ multiplex PCR, and TCRdb holds only the in-frame ones, with some missing. Of 130,000 or so clones in the sample, just over 90% are singletons; the top ten hold around 0.85%. The CDR3 extends over 14 amino acids. After removal of 3 bases from V and 3 bases from J, the junction contained 4 bases not matched to a gene. The germline gives CDR1 SGHRS, CDR2 YFSETQ. This clonotype was sampled from an adult in good health. The sample was peripheral blood, taken on day 0 of MenACWY control vaccination. V usage is TRBV5-1 and J usage is TRBJ2-3; 7 bases are shared with TRBD1. The CDR3, as DNA: TGCGCCAGCAGCTGGGGGACAGTGACAGATACGCAGTATTTT. Its protein product is CASSWGTVTDTQYF. The whole variable domain, remainder taken from reference TRBV5-1 and TRBJ2-3, is KAGVTQTPRYLIKTRGQQVTLSCSPISGHRSVSWYQQTPGQGLQFLFEYFSETQRNKGNFPGRFSGRQFSNSRSEMNVSTLELGDSALYLCASSWGTVTDTQYFGPGTRLTVL.